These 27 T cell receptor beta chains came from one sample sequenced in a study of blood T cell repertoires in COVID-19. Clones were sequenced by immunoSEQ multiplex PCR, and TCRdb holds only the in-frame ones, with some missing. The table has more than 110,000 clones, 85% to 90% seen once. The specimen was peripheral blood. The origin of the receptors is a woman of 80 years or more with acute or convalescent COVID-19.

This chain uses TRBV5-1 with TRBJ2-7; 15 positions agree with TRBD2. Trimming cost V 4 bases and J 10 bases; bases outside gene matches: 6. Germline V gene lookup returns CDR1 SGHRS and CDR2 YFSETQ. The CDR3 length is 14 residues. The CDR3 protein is CASSGGTSGGIQYF. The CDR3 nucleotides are TGCGCCAGCAGCGGAGGGACTAGCGGGGGGATACAGTACTTC.

CDR3 sequence: CASATTGSGNTIYF. CDR3 DNA sequence: TGTGCCAGCGCAACCACAGGGTCTGGAAACACCATATATTTT. The V and J genes are TRBV5-5 and TRBJ1-3; tentative D call: TRBD1 (6 bases). The germline V gene encodes CDR1 SGHKS and CDR2 YYEKEE (reference sequence). With 7 bases removed from V and 1 base from J, the gap between germline ends came to 12 bases. The CDR3 runs to 14 residues.

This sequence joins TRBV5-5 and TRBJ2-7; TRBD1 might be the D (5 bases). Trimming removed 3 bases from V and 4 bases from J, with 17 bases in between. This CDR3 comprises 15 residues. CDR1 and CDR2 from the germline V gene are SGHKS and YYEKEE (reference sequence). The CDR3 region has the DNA TGTGCCAGCAGCTGGTCTGGGGCCGCGGCTTACGAGCAGTACTTC. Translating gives CASSWSGAAAYEQYF.

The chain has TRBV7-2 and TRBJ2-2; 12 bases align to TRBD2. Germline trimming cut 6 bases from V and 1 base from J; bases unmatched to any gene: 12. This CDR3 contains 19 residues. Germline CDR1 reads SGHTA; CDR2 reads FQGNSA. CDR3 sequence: CASRQTALAGGLNTGELFF. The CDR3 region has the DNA TGTGCCAGCAGACAAACCGCACTAGCGGGGGGCTTGAACACCGGGGAGCTGTTTTTT.

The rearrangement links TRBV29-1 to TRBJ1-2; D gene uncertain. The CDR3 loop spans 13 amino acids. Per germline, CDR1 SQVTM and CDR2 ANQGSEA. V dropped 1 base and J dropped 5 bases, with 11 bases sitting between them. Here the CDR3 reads CSVEGVAGYGYTF. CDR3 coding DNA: TGCAGCGTTGAAGGGGTGGCGGGGTATGGCTACACCTTC.

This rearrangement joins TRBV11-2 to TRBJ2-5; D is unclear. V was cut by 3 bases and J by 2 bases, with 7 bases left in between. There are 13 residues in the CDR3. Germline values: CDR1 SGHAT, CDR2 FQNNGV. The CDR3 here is CASSFPPQETQYF. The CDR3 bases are TGTGCCAGCAGCTTTCCCCCGCAAGAGACCCAGTACTTC.

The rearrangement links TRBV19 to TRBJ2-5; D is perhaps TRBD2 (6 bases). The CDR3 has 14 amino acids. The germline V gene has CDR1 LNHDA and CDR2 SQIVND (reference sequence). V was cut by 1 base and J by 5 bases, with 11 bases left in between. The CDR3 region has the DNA TGTGCCAGTAGTATAGGAGGGGCGGGGGAGACCCAGTACTTC. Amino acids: CASSIGGAGETQYF. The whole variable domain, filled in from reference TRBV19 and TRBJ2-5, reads DGGITQSPKYLFRKEGQNVTLSCEQNLNHDAMYWYRQDPGQGLRLIYYSQIVNDFQKGDIAEGYSVSREKKESFPLTVTSAQKNPTAFYLCASSIGGAGETQYFGPGTRLLVL.

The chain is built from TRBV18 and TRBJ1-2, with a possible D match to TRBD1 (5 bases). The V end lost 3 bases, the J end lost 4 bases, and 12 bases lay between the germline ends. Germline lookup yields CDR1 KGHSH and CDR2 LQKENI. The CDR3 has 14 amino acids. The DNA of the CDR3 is TGTGCCAGCTCACCTTCGGGGGACGGCTATGGCTACACCTTC. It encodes CASSPSGDGYGYTF.

CDR3 residues: CASSGGYEQYF. CDR3 DNA: TGTGCCAGCAGCGGGGGCTACGAGCAGTACTTC. The chain couples TRBV6-5 to TRBJ2-7, with a possible D match to TRBD2 (6 bases). The CDR3 covers 11 residues. In germline, CDR1 is MNHEY, CDR2 SVGAGI. Trimming stripped 6 bases from V and 3 bases from J, with 6 bases between.

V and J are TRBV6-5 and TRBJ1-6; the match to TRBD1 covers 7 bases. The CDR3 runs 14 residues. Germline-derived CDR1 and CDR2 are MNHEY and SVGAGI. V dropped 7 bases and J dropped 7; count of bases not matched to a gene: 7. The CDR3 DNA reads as TGTGCCAGCATGGAGACAGGGCTAAATTCACCCCTCCACTTT. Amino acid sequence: CASMETGLNSPLHF.

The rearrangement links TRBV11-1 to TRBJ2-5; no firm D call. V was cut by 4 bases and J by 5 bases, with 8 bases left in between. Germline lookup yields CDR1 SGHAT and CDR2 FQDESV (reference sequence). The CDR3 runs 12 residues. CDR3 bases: TGTGCCAGCAGCTGGTCGGAGGAGACCCAGTACTTC. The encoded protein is CASSWSEETQYF.

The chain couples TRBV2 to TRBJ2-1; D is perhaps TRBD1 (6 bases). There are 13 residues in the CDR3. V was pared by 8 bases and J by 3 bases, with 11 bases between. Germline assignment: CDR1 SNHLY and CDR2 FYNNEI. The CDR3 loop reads CASLRDIYNEQFF. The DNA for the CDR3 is TGTGCCAGCCTCAGGGACATCTACAATGAGCAGTTCTTC. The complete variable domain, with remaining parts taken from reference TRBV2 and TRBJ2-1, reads EPEVTQTPSHQVTQMGQEVILRCVPISNHLYFYWYRQILGQKVEFLVSFYNNEISEKSEIFDDQFSVERPDGSNFTLKIRSTKLEDSAMYFCASLRDIYNEQFFGPGTRLTVL.

CDR3 DNA: TGTGCCAGCAGCTTTGGACAGGGAAACACTGAAGCTTTCTTT. Residues: CASSFGQGNTEAFF. V and J are TRBV7-9 and TRBJ1-1; TRBD1 aligns across 8 bases. The CDR3 runs to 14 residues. V dropped 3 bases and J dropped 2; count of bases not matched to a gene: 2. Looked up from germline, CDR1 is SEHNR and CDR2 is FQNEAQ (reference sequence).

CDR3: CATSDSGQGGAGELFF. The CDR3 region has the DNA TGTGCCACCAGTGACTCGGGACAGGGTGGCGCCGGGGAGCTGTTTTTT. The V gene is TRBV24-1, the J gene TRBJ2-2; 9 nucleotides align to TRBD1. Germline CDR1 reads KGHDR; CDR2 reads SFDVKD. This CDR3 comprises 16 residues. Unmatched junction bases numbered 8, after V lost 4 bases and J lost 6 bases.

For the CDR3, the DNA is TGTGCCAGCAGTGAACTGGACAGGGGGGAAAAACTGTTTTTT. It specifies CASSELDRGEKLFF. V gene TRBV2 combines with J gene TRBJ1-4; TRBD1 agrees at 10 bases. CDR1 is SNHLY and CDR2 is FYNNEI in the germline V gene. Trimming removed 2 bases from V and 8 bases from J; junction bases left unmatched: 2. CDR3 length: 14 amino acids.

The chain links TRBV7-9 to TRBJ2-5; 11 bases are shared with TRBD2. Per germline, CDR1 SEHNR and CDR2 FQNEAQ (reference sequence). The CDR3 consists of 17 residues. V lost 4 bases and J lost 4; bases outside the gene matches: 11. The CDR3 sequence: CASSSGLAADPGETQYF. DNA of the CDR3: TGTGCCAGCAGCTCGGGACTAGCGGCAGACCCTGGAGAGACCCAGTACTTC. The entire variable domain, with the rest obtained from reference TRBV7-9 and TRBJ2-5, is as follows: DTGVSQNPRHKITKRGQNVTFRCDPISEHNRLYWYRQTLGQGPEFLTYFQNEAQLEKSRLLSDRFSAERPKGSFSTLEIQRTEQGDSAMYLCASSSGLAADPGETQYFGPGTRLLVL.

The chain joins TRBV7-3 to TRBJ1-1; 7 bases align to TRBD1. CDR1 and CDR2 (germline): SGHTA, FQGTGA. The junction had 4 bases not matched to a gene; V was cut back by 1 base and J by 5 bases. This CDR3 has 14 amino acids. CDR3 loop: CASSLKGAGTEAFF. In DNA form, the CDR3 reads TGTGCCAGCAGCTTAAAGGGGGCAGGGACTGAAGCTTTCTTT.

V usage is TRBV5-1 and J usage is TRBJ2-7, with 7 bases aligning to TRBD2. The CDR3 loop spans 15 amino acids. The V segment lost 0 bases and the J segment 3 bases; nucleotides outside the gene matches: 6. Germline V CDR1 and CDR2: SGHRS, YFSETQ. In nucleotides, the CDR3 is TGCGCCAGCAGCTTGGCGACGGGGGGACGCTACGAGCAGTACTTC. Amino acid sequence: CASSLATGGRYEQYF.

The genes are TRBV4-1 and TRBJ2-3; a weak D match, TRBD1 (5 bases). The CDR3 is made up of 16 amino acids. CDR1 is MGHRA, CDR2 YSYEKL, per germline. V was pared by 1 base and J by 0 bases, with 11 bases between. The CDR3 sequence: CASSQGGLLSTDTQYF. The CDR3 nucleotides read TGCGCCAGCAGCCAAGGGGGCCTACTGAGCACAGATACGCAGTATTTT.

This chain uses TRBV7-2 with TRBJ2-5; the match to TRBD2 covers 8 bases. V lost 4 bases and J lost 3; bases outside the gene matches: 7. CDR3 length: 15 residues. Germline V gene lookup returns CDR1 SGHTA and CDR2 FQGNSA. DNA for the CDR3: TGTGCCAGCAGCTCCGTAACGGGACTAGAAGAGACCCAGTACTTC. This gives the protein CASSSVTGLEETQYF.

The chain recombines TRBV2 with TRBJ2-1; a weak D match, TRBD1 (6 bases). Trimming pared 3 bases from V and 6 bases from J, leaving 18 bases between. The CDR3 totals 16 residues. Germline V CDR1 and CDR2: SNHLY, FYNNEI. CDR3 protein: CASSDPTRGTLNEQFF. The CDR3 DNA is TGTGCCAGCAGTGACCCGACAAGGGGGACGCTCAATGAGCAGTTCTTC.

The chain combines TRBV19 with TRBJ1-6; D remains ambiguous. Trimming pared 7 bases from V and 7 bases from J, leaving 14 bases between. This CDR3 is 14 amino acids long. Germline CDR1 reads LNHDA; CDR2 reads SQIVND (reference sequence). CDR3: CASKEGVGNSPLHF. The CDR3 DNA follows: TGTGCCAGTAAGGAGGGAGTTGGGAATTCACCCCTCCACTTT. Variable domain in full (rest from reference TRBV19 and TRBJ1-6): DGGITQSPKYLFRKEGQNVTLSCEQNLNHDAMYWYRQDPGQGLRLIYYSQIVNDFQKGDIAEGYSVSREKKESFPLTVTSAQKNPTAFYLCASKEGVGNSPLHFGNGTRLTVT.

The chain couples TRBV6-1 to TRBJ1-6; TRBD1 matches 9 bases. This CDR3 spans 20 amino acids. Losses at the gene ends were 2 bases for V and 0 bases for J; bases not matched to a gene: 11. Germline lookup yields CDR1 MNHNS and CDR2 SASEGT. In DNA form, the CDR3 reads TGTGCCAGCAGTGAACCGGGACAGGGAGTACGTGGCTCCTATAATTCACCCCTCCACTTT. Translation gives CASSEPGQGVRGSYNSPLHF.

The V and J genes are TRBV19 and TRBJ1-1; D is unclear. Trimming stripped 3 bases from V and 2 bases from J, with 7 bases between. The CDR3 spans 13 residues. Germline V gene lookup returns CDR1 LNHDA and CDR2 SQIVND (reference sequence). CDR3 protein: CASSIQKNTEAFF. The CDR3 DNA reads TGTGCCAGTAGTATCCAGAAAAACACTGAAGCTTTCTTT.

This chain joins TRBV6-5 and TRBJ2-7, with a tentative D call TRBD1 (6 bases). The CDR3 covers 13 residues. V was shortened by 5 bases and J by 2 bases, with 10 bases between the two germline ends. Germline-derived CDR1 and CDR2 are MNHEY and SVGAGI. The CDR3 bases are TGTGCCAGCAGTCCAGGGGTGGCCTACGAGCAGTACTTC. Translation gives CASSPGVAYEQYF.

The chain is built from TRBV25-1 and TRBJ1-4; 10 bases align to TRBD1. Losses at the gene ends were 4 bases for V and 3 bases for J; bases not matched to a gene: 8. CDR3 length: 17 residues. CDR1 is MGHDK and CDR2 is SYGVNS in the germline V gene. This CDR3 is CASSVLGQGLPNEKLFF. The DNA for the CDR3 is TGTGCCAGCAGTGTTCTGGGACAGGGGCTACCTAATGAAAAACTGTTTTTT.

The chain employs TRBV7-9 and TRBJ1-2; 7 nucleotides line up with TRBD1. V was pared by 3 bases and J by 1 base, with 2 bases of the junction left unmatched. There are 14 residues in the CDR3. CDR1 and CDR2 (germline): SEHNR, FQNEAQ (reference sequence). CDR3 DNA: TGTGCCAGCAGCTTCGGGGACAGTAACTATGGCTACACCTTC. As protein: CASSFGDSNYGYTF. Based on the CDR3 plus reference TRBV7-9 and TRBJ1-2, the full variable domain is DTGVSQNPRHKITKRGQNVTFRCDPISEHNRLYWYRQTLGQGPEFLTYFQNEAQLEKSRLLSDRFSAERPKGSFSTLEIQRTEQGDSAMYLCASSFGDSNYGYTFGSGTRLTVV.